The present T cell receptor beta chain was sequenced within a study of blood T cell repertoires in COVID-19. Study overall: From the United States, Italy and Spain came samples of acute and convalescent COVID-19. T cells, B-cell-depleted T cells, or PBMCs supplied cDNA or gDNA.

This clone was recorded only once. The CDR3 length is 15 residues. Germline trimming cut 7 bases from V and 4 bases from J; bases unmatched to any gene: 7. In germline, CDR1 is LNHDA, CDR2 SQIVND (reference sequence). Those enrolled, adults aged about 18 to 89 years, came from some 23 US areas. Self-reported history from a screening survey and questionnaire set each donor's cohort. Sequenced by immunoSEQ multiplex PCR; TCRdb stores in-frame clones only, minus some. The sample records 300,000 to 500,000 clones, roughly 86% being singletons. Sequencing used PBMCs or T cells enriched from blood (not recorded which). The clonotype was recovered from a woman aged 40 to 49 with acute COVID-19. The V gene is TRBV19, the J gene TRBJ1-6, with TRBD1 matching 7 bases. The CDR3 here is CASNPTGDYNSPLHF. The CDR3 coding sequence is TGTGCCAGTAACCCAACAGGGGATTATAATTCACCCCTCCACTTT.